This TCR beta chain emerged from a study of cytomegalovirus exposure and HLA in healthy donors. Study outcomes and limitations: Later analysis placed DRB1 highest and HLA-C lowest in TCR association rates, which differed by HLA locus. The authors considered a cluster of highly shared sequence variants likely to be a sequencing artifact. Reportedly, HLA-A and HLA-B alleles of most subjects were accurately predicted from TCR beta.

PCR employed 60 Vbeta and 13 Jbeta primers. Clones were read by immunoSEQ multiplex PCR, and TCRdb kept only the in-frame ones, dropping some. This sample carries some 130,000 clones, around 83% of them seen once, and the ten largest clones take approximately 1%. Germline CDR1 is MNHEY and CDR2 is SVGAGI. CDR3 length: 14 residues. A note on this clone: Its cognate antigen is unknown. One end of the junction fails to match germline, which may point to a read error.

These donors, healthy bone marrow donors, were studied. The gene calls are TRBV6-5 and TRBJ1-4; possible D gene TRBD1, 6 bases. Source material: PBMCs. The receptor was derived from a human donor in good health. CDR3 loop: CASSYLQGGGALLF. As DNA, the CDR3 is TGTGCCAGCAGTTATCTCCAGGGAGGGGGGGCACTGCTTTTT.